The 17 T cell receptor beta chains reported below all come from one sample, sequenced in a study of T-cell memory formation after mild COVID-19. From the 5' RACE reads, TCRdb called clonotypes with MiXCR, one entry per CDR3 protein. The table records around 300,000 distinct CDR3 sequences, 15% to 20% of them present only once. The sequenced material came from PBMCs or a T cell subset sorted from them (not recorded which). The receptors come from a man aged 18 to 29 who had mild COVID-19 (a few samples of this study predate the infection). Cell type and time point are not known.

This clonotype has at least ten counts. The J gene is TRBJ2-3, the V gene TRBV4-2, with D perhaps matching TRBD1 or TRBD2 (5 bases each). Germline loops: CDR1 LGHNA, CDR2 YNFKEQ. The CDR3 is 16 amino acids. The germline V and J ends were trimmed by 4 bases and 4 bases, with 18 bases remaining between them. The CDR3 DNA sequence: TGTGCCAGCAGCCCACAGACTACCGGGGCCGCAGATACGCAGTATTTT. Residues: CASSPQTTGAADTQYF.

The chain joins TRBV5-1 to TRBJ2-5; D remains unclear. The germline CDR1 and CDR2 sequences are SGHRS and YFSETQ. V was pared by 5 bases and J by 0 bases, with 8 bases between. The CDR3 spans 13 residues. The CDR3 protein is CASSNLYQETQYF. The CDR3 nucleotides read TGCGCCAGCAGTAACCTGTACCAAGAGACCCAGTACTTC.

In its sample, this clonotype was seen a few times. The V gene is TRBV12-3 or TRBV12-4, the J gene TRBJ2-2; no clear D gene. V lost 4 bases, J lost 2 bases, and 8 bases lay in between. The CDR3 has 14 amino acids. CDR3 sequence (DNA): TGTGCCAGCAGTTCGGTACCTAACACCGGGGAGCTGTTTTTT. It encodes CASSSVPNTGELFF.

There are many counts of this clonotype. The chain joins TRBV27 to TRBJ2-2; perhaps TRBD1 as D (5 bases). Germline CDR1 MNHEY, CDR2 SMNVEV (reference sequence). The CDR3 has 16 amino acids. Trimming left V 4 bases short and J 5 bases short, with 17 bases between. The DNA for the CDR3 is TGTGCCAGCAGTTCGCGTGGAGACAGAATAACCGGGGAGCTGTTTTTT. Translated: CASSSRGDRITGELFF.

This clonotype has a handful of counts. This chain uses TRBV5-1 with TRBJ1-2, with D possibly matching TRBD1 (5 bases). The CDR3 contains 13 residues. CDR1 is SGHRS, CDR2 YFSETQ, per germline. The V end lost 8 bases, the J end lost 4 bases, and 15 bases lay between the germline ends. CDR3 residues: CASGTEAFYGYTF. The CDR3 nucleotides are TGCGCCAGTGGGACGGAGGCCTTCTATGGCTACACCTTC.

This sequence joins TRBV12-3 or TRBV12-4 and TRBJ1-5; D remains unclear. This CDR3 contains 12 residues. Trimming cost V 4 bases and J 4 bases, with 5 bases left between them. The CDR3 sequence is CASSSMNQPQHF. Written as DNA, the CDR3 is TGTGCCAGCAGTTCAATGAATCAGCCCCAGCATTTT.

The rearrangement links TRBV6-5 to TRBJ1-1; TRBD1 agrees at 11 bases. The V segment lost 6 bases and the J segment 1 base; nucleotides outside the gene matches: 7. CDR3 length equals 16 residues. Per germline, CDR1 MNHEY and CDR2 SVGAGI. The CDR3 DNA is TGTGCCAGCAGCCCGGACAGGGGGCGGAGGAACACTGAAGCTTTCTTT. It encodes CASSPDRGRRNTEAFF.

This clonotype came up once. V and J are TRBV4-1 and TRBJ1-4; D unclear. The V and J ends lost 4 bases and 5 bases respectively, with 17 bases between them. CDR1 and CDR2 (germline): MGHRA, YSYEKL. The CDR3 contains 16 residues. DNA of the CDR3: TGCGCCAGCAGCCCTTTAGGACTGACCTACAATGAAAAACTGTTTTTT. Translated, it gives CASSPLGLTYNEKLFF.

This clonotype appeared a few times. The rearrangement links TRBV20-1 to TRBJ2-3; the D is unclear. V lost 1 base to trimming and J lost 1 base, with 15 bases between them. Germline V gene data show CDR1 as DFQATT and CDR2 as SNEGSKA (reference sequence). This CDR3 has 16 amino acids. In nucleotides, the CDR3 is TGCAGTGCTAGAGCCCGGGTCTTCCCTCGCACAGATACGCAGTATTTT. Its translation: CSARARVFPRTDTQYF.

This chain connects TRBV7-9 to TRBJ1-2, with D possibly being TRBD1 (6 bases). CDR3 length equals 18 residues. Per the germline V gene, CDR1 is SEHNR and CDR2 is FQNEAQ (reference sequence). V lost 4 bases, J lost 1 base, and 22 bases lay in between. CDR3 in DNA: TGTGCCAGCAGCTCCCCAAAGAGACAGGAAAGGGATAACTATGGCTACACCTTC. It is translated as CASSSPKRQERDNYGYTF.

The rearrangement joins TRBV20-1 to TRBJ1-3; tentative D call: TRBD1 (6 bases). This CDR3 is 14 amino acids long. Germline CDR1 is DFQATT and CDR2 is SNEGSKA (reference sequence). Trimming took 6 bases from V and 9 from J, leaving 21 bases between them. The CDR3 nucleotides read TGCAGTGCAGCTTCAGGGGCTGAGGGAGGCACCATATATTTT. As protein: CSAASGAEGGTIYF.

The chain is built from TRBV4-1 and TRBJ2-1; 9 bases are shared with TRBD1. Germline CDR1 and CDR2: MGHRA and YSYEKL. The V gene end was trimmed by 8 bases and the J gene end by 4 bases; junction bases not matched to a gene: 9. This CDR3 is 15 amino acids long. CDR3 in amino acids: CASSRGQGVYNEQFF. The CDR3, as DNA: TGCGCCAGCTCCCGGGGACAGGGTGTATACAATGAGCAGTTCTTC.

V is TRBV27 and J is TRBJ1-4; D gene ambiguous. This CDR3 has 14 amino acids. CDR1 is MNHEY and CDR2 is SMNVEV in the germline V gene (reference sequence). V was trimmed by 8 bases and J by 0 bases, leaving 10 bases between them. DNA of the CDR3: TGTGCCAGCGCCTGGGGTGCAACTAATGAAAAACTGTTTTTT. The encoded protein is CASAWGATNEKLFF.

J is TRBJ1-1 and V is TRBV12-3 or TRBV12-4, with 11 positions matching TRBD1. With 5 bases clipped from V and 1 base from J, the junction kept 12 bases outside the gene matches. CDR3 length: 18 amino acids. The CDR3 DNA is TGTGCCAGCAGTCCTAGAGGACAGGGGGCTGCTTGGAACACTGAAGCTTTCTTT. This codes for CASSPRGQGAAWNTEAFF.

In its sample, this clonotype was seen a few times. V and J are TRBV7-9 and TRBJ2-7; 7 bases match TRBD1. Trimming removed 1 base from V and 3 bases from J; junction bases left unmatched: 12. Germline CDR1 and CDR2: SEHNR and FQNEAQ (reference sequence). The CDR3 runs 17 residues. The CDR3 loop reads CASSLGRSDRTYYEQYF. The CDR3 nucleotides are TGTGCCAGCAGCTTAGGCCGCTCGGACAGGACATACTACGAGCAGTACTTC.

This chain connects TRBV7-2 to TRBJ2-3; D remains ambiguous. The length of the CDR3 is 18 residues. Trimming shortened V by 5 bases and J by 1 base, and 22 bases separated the two germline ends. Germline values: CDR1 SGHTA, CDR2 FQGNSA. The CDR3 nucleotides read TGTGCCAGCAGCCCAAACCCGGTTGAGGCTGTACGCACAGATACGCAGTATTTT. Translation: CASSPNPVEAVRTDTQYF.

This clonotype was counted once. This may stem from a read error, because a much larger clone lies one nucleotide away. The genes are TRBV7-2 and TRBJ2-5; D is undetermined. Deletions cut 0 bases from V and 2 bases from J, with 10 bases between. This CDR3 spans 15 amino acids. CDR1 and CDR2 from the germline V gene are SGHTA and FQGNSA. CDR3 amino acids: CASSLAPVPQETQYF. Written as DNA, the CDR3 is TGTGCCAGCAGCTTAGCGCCAGTTCCTCAAGAGACCCAGTACTTC.